The rows below give T cell receptor beta chains drawn from one sample of a study of T cell repertoires in cytomegalovirus infection. TCRdb independently ran MiXCR on the reads; one entry per CDR3 protein. This table has 300,000 to 400,000 distinct CDR3 sequences, around 18% appearing once. The sample taken for sequencing was PBMCs. These receptors were taken from a human donor in good health (CMV status not recorded). Some clones in this sample may be carry-over from other donors' samples. The CDR3 runs from the conserved cysteine through the conserved F or W. D genes are given only for firm matches. Not every row has a clone size; where given, it reads once, few, many or a size class.

>TRBV7-8|NA|many|TRBJ2-1
CASSRPDVGRYEQFF
TGTGCCAGCAGCAGGCCGGACGTAGGGCGGTATGAGCAGTTCTTC
>TRBV7-2|NA|NA|TRBJ1-1
CASSKDGLVTEAFF
TGTGCCAGCAGTAAGGATGGGCTGGTCACTGAAGCTTTCTTT
>TRBV5-1|NA|NA|TRBJ2-3
CASSPTTSSTDTQYF
TGCGCCAGCAGCCCGACTACCTCTAGCACAGATACGCAGTATTTT
>TRBV2|NA|few|TRBJ2-1
CASRGYEQFF
TGTGCCAGCCGGGGGTATGAGCAGTTCTTC
>TRBV28|TRBD1|many|TRBJ1-2
CASSLSGRGRIYGYTF
TGTGCCAGCAGTTTATCGGGCAGGGGGCGGATCTATGGCTACACCTTC
>TRBV6-1|NA|few|TRBJ2-7
CASSEDYVAGGPYEQYF
TGTGCCAGCAGTGAAGATTATGTGGCAGGAGGCCCCTACGAGCAGTACTTC
>TRBV12-3/TRBV12-4|NA|many|TRBJ2-3
CASTPRTGTRITDTQYF
TGTGCCAGCACCCCTAGGACCGGGACCCGCATCACAGATACGCAGTATTTT
>TRBV28|TRBD2|many|TRBJ2-7
CASRRLAPTYEQYF
TGTGCCAGCAGGAGACTAGCGCCAACCTACGAGCAGTACTTC
>TRBV4-1|NA|NA|TRBJ2-1
CASSHRPEVDNEQFF
TGCGCCAGCAGCCACCGACCCGAGGTTGACAATGAGCAGTTCTTC
>TRBV10-3|TRBD2|few|TRBJ2-1
CASNRGGNNEQFF
TGTGCCAGCAACCGGGGGGGAAACAATGAGCAGTTCTTC
>TRBV5-6|TRBD1|few|TRBJ1-2
CASSDPGTATYGYTF
TGTGCCAGCAGCGACCCCGGGACAGCTACCTATGGCTACACCTTC
>TRBV7-2|TRBD2|many|TRBJ2-5
CASSLVSGLPPQQYF
TGTGCCAGCAGCTTGGTATCGGGACTACCCCCGCAACAGTACTTC
>TRBV7-2|NA|many|TRBJ2-7
CASSNSGTYEQYF
TGTGCCAGCAGCAATAGCGGAACCTACGAGCAGTACTTC
>TRBV7-6|TRBD2|few|TRBJ2-3
CASSLVAGGIDTQYF
TGTGCCAGCAGCTTGGTAGCGGGAGGAATAGATACGCAGTATTTT
>TRBV20-1|TRBD2|few|TRBJ2-7
CSAREGLAGGLDEQYF
TGCAGTGCTAGAGAGGGGCTAGCGGGGGGGCTAGACGAGCAGTACTTC
>TRBV12-3/TRBV12-4|NA|NA|TRBJ1-2
CASTQLNYGYTF
TGTGCCAGCACACAGCTCAACTATGGCTACACCTTC
>TRBV5-1|TRBD1|NA|TRBJ1-1
CANSLDRVNTEAFF
TGCGCCAACAGCTTGGACAGGGTGAACACTGAAGCTTTCTTT
>TRBV27|NA|NA|TRBJ1-5
CASSLLGGANQPQHF
TGTGCCAGCAGTTTATTGGGTGGGGCGAATCAGCCCCAGCATTTT
>TRBV12-3/TRBV12-4|TRBD1|NA|TRBJ1-1
CASTPGTGRSEAFF
TGTGCCAGTACCCCCGGGACAGGGCGCTCGGAAGCTTTCTTT
>TRBV10-2|TRBD1|few|TRBJ1-4
CASLGTGLDEKLFF
TGCGCCAGCCTGGGGACAGGGCTTGATGAAAAACTGTTTTTT
>TRBV7-8|NA|many|TRBJ1-1
CASSLAARRAFF
TGTGCCAGCAGCTTAGCGGCCAGACGGGCTTTCTTT
>TRBV7-9|NA|few|TRBJ1-5
CASSPPGGPQHF
TGTGCCAGCAGCCCCCCGGGCGGGCCCCAGCATTTT
>TRBV11-2|TRBD2|few|TRBJ2-1
CASSNLAGGSYNEQFF
TGTGCCAGCAGCAATCTAGCGGGGGGCTCCTACAATGAGCAGTTCTTC
>TRBV20-1|TRBD2|NA|TRBJ2-1
CSAASGRRDNEQFF
TGCAGTGCTGCTAGCGGGAGAAGGGACAATGAGCAGTTCTTC
>TRBV7-9|NA|few|TRBJ1-4
CASTPRETEKLFF
TGTGCCAGCACCCCTCGGGAGACCGAAAAACTGTTTTTT
>TRBV10-3|TRBD1|few|TRBJ1-1
CAIRRDRSIMNTEAFF
TGTGCCATCAGGCGGGACAGAAGTATCATGAACACTGAAGCTTTCTTT
>TRBV12-3/TRBV12-4|TRBD1|few|TRBJ1-2
CASNLQGRGGYTF
TGTGCCAGCAACCTACAGGGGAGGGGTGGCTACACCTTC
>TRBV28|NA|few|TRBJ1-6
CASRTDLPNSPLHF
TGTGCCAGCAGAACGGACTTACCCAATTCACCCCTCCACTTT
>TRBV11-2|NA|few|TRBJ2-7
CASTQDGGFEQYF
TGTGCCAGCACCCAAGACGGGGGTTTCGAGCAGTACTTC
>TRBV6-2/TRBV6-3|TRBD1|few|TRBJ1-1
CASRGQGMNTEAFF
TGTGCCAGCAGGGGACAGGGGATGAACACTGAAGCTTTCTTT
>TRBV2|TRBD1|NA|TRBJ1-2
CASPPRDRGTYYGYTF
TGTGCCAGCCCACCGAGGGACAGGGGAACCTACTATGGCTACACCTTC
>TRBV5-4|TRBD1|NA|TRBJ2-2
CASSKGQGMAGELFF
TGTGCCAGCAGCAAGGGACAGGGGATGGCCGGGGAGCTGTTTTTT
>TRBV4-3|NA|few|TRBJ1-6
CASSQSGVSPLHF
TGCGCCAGCAGCCAGTCCGGGGTTTCACCCCTCCACTTT
>TRBV12-5|NA|few|TRBJ2-3
CASGSYGVTDTQYF
TGTGCTAGTGGTTCCTACGGGGTCACAGATACGCAGTATTTT
>TRBV6-1|TRBD2|many|TRBJ2-3
CASSETSGTGDTQYF
TGTGCCAGCAGTGAGACTAGCGGGACGGGAGATACGCAGTATTTT
>TRBV7-1|NA|once|TRBJ2-2
CASSQRLGGVGSSGELFF
TGTGCCAGCAGCCAGCGGCTGGGGGGAGTTGGCTCTTCGGGGGAGCTGTTTTTT
>TRBV2|NA|few|TRBJ1-1
CASRKTGQNTEAFF
TGTGCCAGCAGAAAGACAGGACAAAACACTGAAGCTTTCTTT
>TRBV7-2|NA|many|TRBJ1-2
CASTQPGPDYGYTF
TGTGCCAGCACTCAACCCGGACCTGACTATGGCTACACCTTC
>TRBV7-6|TRBD2|few|TRBJ2-1
CASSSIAGGRGTYNEQFF
TGTGCCAGCAGCTCGATAGCGGGAGGGCGGGGGACCTACAATGAGCAGTTCTTC
>TRBV20-1|NA|few|TRBJ2-3
CSATQGDTQYF
TGCAGTGCCACGCAAGGAGATACGCAGTATTTT
>TRBV10-3|TRBD1|NA|TRBJ1-2
CAISGTGNYGYTF
TGTGCCATCAGTGGGACAGGGAACTATGGCTACACCTTC
>TRBV2|NA|few|TRBJ2-7
CASSELGEYSYEQYF
TGTGCCAGCAGTGAACTGGGGGAGTACTCCTACGAGCAGTACTTC
>TRBV12-3/TRBV12-4|NA|many|TRBJ2-7
CASSLGSINEQYF
TGTGCCAGCAGTTTAGGGAGTATCAACGAGCAGTACTTC
>TRBV5-4|NA|NA|TRBJ1-1
CASSLQGRGTEAFF
TGTGCCAGCAGCTTGCAGGGGCGCGGAACTGAAGCTTTCTTT
>TRBV12-3/TRBV12-4|TRBD2|NA|TRBJ2-1
CASSLGGLLAGGGDEQFF
TGTGCCAGCAGTTTAGGGGGGTTACTAGCGGGGGGGGGTGATGAGCAGTTCTTC
>TRBV2|TRBD1|once|TRBJ2-2
CATRQGWVGTTGELFF
TGTGCCACCCGACAGGGCTGGGTAGGGACGACCGGGGAGCTGTTTTTT
>TRBV20-1|NA|NA|TRBJ2-5
CSPRLTGRETQYF
TGCAGTCCTAGACTTACGGGTAGGGAGACCCAGTACTTC